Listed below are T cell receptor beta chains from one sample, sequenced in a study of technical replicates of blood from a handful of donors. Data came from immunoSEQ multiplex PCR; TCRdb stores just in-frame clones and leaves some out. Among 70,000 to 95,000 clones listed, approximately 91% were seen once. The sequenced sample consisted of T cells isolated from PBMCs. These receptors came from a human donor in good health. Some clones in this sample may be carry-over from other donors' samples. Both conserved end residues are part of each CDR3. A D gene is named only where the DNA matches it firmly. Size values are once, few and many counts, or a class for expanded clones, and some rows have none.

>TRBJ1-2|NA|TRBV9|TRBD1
CASSGGWDRFSYGYTF
TGTGCCAGCAGCGGGGGGTGGGACAGGTTTTCGTATGGCTACACCTTC
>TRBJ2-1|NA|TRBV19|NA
CASSIPGYNEQFF
TGTGCCAGTAGTATTCCGGGCTACAATGAGCAGTTCTTC
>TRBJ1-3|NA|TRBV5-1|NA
CASSLRGAGNTIYF
TGCGCCAGCAGCTTGCGGGGAGCAGGAAACACCATATATTTT
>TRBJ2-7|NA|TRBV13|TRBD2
CASSLPSSGNYEQYF
TGTGCCAGCAGCTTACCCTCTAGCGGGAACTACGAGCAGTACTTC
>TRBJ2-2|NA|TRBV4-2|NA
CASSPRLESTGELFF
TGTGCCAGCAGTCCACGACTTGAGAGCACCGGGGAGCTGTTTTTT
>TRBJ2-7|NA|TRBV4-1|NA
CASSPSGLLIYEQYF
TGCGCCAGCAGCCCTTCAGGTCTACTCATCTACGAGCAGTACTTC
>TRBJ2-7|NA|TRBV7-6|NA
CASSLGWPSYEQYF
TGTGCCAGCAGCTTAGGGTGGCCCTCCTACGAGCAGTACTTC
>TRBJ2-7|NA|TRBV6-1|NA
CASRQGAAYEQYF
TGTGCCAGCAGACAGGGAGCGGCCTACGAGCAGTACTTC
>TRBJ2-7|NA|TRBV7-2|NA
CASSLIHDSSYEQYF
TGTGCCAGCAGCTTAATTCATGACAGCTCCTACGAGCAGTACTTC
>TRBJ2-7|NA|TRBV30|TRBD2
CAWSPGREIDEQYF
TGTGCCTGGAGCCCAGGGCGGGAGATTGACGAGCAGTACTTC
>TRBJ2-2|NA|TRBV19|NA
CASSIVQAGELFF
TGTGCCAGTAGTATAGTACAGGCCGGGGAGCTGTTTTTT
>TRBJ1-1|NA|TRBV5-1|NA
CASKGVNTEAFF
TGCGCCAGCAAGGGGGTAAACACTGAAGCTTTCTTT
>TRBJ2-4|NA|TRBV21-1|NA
CASSSGPPTGFNLNIQYF
TGTGCCAGCAGCTCAGGTCCCCCGACAGGGTTTAATTTAAACATTCAGTACTTC
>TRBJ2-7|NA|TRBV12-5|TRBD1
CASGLWDRPYEQYF
TGTGCTAGTGGTTTGTGGGACAGGCCCTACGAGCAGTACTTC
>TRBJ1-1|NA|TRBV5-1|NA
CASSERQATSEAFF
TGCGCCAGCAGCGAAAGACAGGCTACCAGCGAAGCTTTCTTT
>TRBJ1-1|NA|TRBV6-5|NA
CASSYSHPGNTEAFF
TGTGCCAGCAGTTACTCACACCCGGGGAACACTGAAGCTTTCTTT
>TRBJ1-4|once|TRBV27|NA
CASSSFPPGLNEKLFF
TGTGCCAGCAGTTCCTTCCCCCCAGGGCTCAATGAAAAACTGTTTTTT
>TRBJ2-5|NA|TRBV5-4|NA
CASSLGVAEETQYF
TGTGCCAGCAGCTTGGGCGTAGCGGAAGAGACCCAGTACTTC
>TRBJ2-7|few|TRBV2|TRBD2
CASKSGGRLYEQYF
TGTGCCAGCAAATCCGGCGGGAGACTCTACGAGCAGTACTTC
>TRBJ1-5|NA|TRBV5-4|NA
CASSLNGNQPQHF
TGTGCCAGCAGTTTGAACGGGAATCAGCCCCAGCATTTT